The 28 T cell receptor beta chains below all came from one sample that was sequenced in a study of blood T cell repertoires in COVID-19. TCRdb's table, derived via immunoSEQ multiplex PCR, lists solely in-frame clones and lacks some. The data hold 100,000 to 150,000 clones, with approximately 80% observed a single time. The sample taken for sequencing was peripheral blood. Receptors were obtained from a woman between 65 and 79 years old with acute or convalescent COVID-19.

The chain is built from TRBV6-2 or TRBV6-3 and TRBJ1-2; D unresolved. This CDR3 has 12 residues. V was shortened by 2 bases and J by 5 bases, with 6 bases between the two germline ends. Germline CDR1 is MNHEY and CDR2 is SVGEGT. CDR3 DNA sequence: TGTGCCAGCAGTTACCCCGGTTATGGCTACACCTTC. Amino acid sequence: CASSYPGYGYTF.

The table lists this clone with a count of one. The chain couples TRBV2 to TRBJ1-2; possibly TRBD1 for D (5 bases). CDR1 and CDR2 (germline): SNHLY, FYNNEI. The CDR3 runs to 13 residues. Between the trimmed V and J ends, which lost 5 bases and 8 bases, there was a span of 15 bases. CDR3 residues: CASSQLWGEGYTF. CDR3 nucleotides: TGTGCCAGCAGTCAGTTATGGGGCGAGGGCTACACCTTC.

The chain carries TRBV19 and TRBJ2-3, with a tentative D call TRBD1 (6 bases). The germline CDR1 and CDR2 sequences are LNHDA and SQIVND (reference sequence). The CDR3 consists of 17 residues. V gave up 5 bases and J gave up 3 bases, with 21 bases separating them. CDR3 bases: TGTGCCAGTAGTGGGGGCTCCCCGGATTGGAGTACAGATACGCAGTATTTT. This encodes CASSGGSPDWSTDTQYF.

This clone was detected many times. The chain links TRBV7-2 to TRBJ2-2, with D maybe TRBD1 (6 bases). Germline V gene data show CDR1 as SGHTA and CDR2 as FQGNSA. This CDR3 is built from 17 residues. Trimming left V 4 bases short and J 5 bases short, with 20 bases between. CDR3 sequence reads: CASSSSSGTPRTGELFF. The CDR3 DNA follows: TGTGCCAGCAGCTCTAGTTCCGGGACACCGCGGACCGGGGAGCTGTTTTTT.

The V and J genes are TRBV2 and TRBJ1-5; D possibly corresponds to TRBD1 (6 bases). Between the trimmed V and J ends, which lost 4 bases and 2 bases, there was a span of 12 bases. Germline V lookup: CDR1 SNHLY, CDR2 FYNNEI. This CDR3 has 15 residues. As DNA, the CDR3 is TGTGCCAGCAGTGCAGGGGCCAGGGGCAATCAGCCCCAGCATTTT. This gives the protein CASSAGARGNQPQHF.

The chain couples TRBV5-1 to TRBJ2-5; 7 positions agree with TRBD1. Germline V gene data show CDR1 as SGHRS and CDR2 as YFSETQ. The V segment lost 4 bases and the J segment 5 bases; nucleotides outside the gene matches: 8. The CDR3 is 14 residues long. CDR3 amino acids: CASSTAQGFETQYF. The CDR3 DNA reads as TGCGCCAGCAGCACCGCACAGGGGTTCGAGACCCAGTACTTC. Using reference TRBV5-1 and TRBJ2-5 for the parts outside the CDR3, the full variable domain is KAGVTQTPRYLIKTRGQQVTLSCSPISGHRSVSWYQQTPGQGLQFLFEYFSETQRNKGNFPGRFSGRQFSNSRSEMNVSTLELGDSALYLCASSTAQGFETQYFGPGTRLLVL.

This sequence joins TRBV4-2 and TRBJ1-1, with D tentatively TRBD1 (6 bases). The CDR3 has 15 residues. Germline CDR1 LGHNA, CDR2 YNFKEQ. V gave up 4 bases and J gave up 3 bases, with 15 bases separating them. CDR3 nucleotide sequence: TGTGCCAGCAGCCTATCCGAGGGGGGGGACACTGAAGCTTTCTTT. Translating gives CASSLSEGGDTEAFF.

The chain employs TRBV4-2 and TRBJ1-2; D might be TRBD1 (5 bases). V lost 0 bases and J lost 7, with 21 bases in between. The CDR3 has 17 residues. Germline CDR1 reads LGHNA; CDR2 reads YNFKEQ. CDR3 loop: CASSQEGRWGPRAGYTF. CDR3 sequence (DNA): TGTGCCAGCAGCCAAGAAGGAAGATGGGGCCCTCGGGCTGGCTACACCTTC.

This chain links TRBV18 with TRBJ1-5; 8 nucleotides line up with TRBD1. This CDR3 contains 15 residues. Germline V gives CDR1 KGHSH, CDR2 LQKENI. V shed 3 bases, J shed 5 bases, and the junction held 6 bases outside the gene matches. The CDR3 here is CASSPDRDYDQPQHF. CDR3 in DNA: TGTGCCAGCTCACCGGACAGGGATTACGATCAGCCCCAGCATTTT.

The chain is built from TRBV7-9 and TRBJ1-1, with 9 bases that match TRBD1. CDR1 SEHNR and CDR2 FQNEAQ come from the germline V gene (reference sequence). J gave up 1 base and V 5 bases, and 5 bases lay outside the gene matches. The CDR3 sequence is 15 residues long. The CDR3 loop reads CASSPGQGGNTEAFF. The CDR3 bases are TGTGCCAGCAGCCCGGGACAGGGTGGGAACACTGAAGCTTTCTTT.

The V and J genes are TRBV5-1 and TRBJ1-1; 10 positions agree with TRBD1. J lost 0 bases, V lost 4 bases, and 9 bases had no gene match. Germline V gene sequence: CDR1 SGHRS, CDR2 YFSETQ. The CDR3 has 17 amino acids. CDR3 loop: CASSITGTGAVNTEAFF. The CDR3 nucleotides read TGCGCCAGCAGCATAACCGGGACAGGGGCGGTGAACACTGAAGCTTTCTTT.

V and J are TRBV4-2 and TRBJ1-6; D might be TRBD1 (6 bases). V gave up 0 bases and J gave up 0 bases, with 21 bases separating them. CDR1 is LGHNA, CDR2 YNFKEQ, per germline. The CDR3 length is 21 residues. The CDR3 coding sequence is TGTGCCAGCAGCCAAGAAATCCCCGGGGGGGCGGCAAGCTCCTATAATTCACCCCTCCACTTT. Translated: CASSQEIPGGAASSYNSPLHF.

This chain joins TRBV27 and TRBJ2-1; 8 nucleotides agree with TRBD1. With V trimmed by 8 bases and J by 10 bases, 19 bases remained unmatched. The CDR3 contains 16 residues. CDR1 and CDR2 from the germline V gene are MNHEY and SMNVEV (reference sequence). The CDR3 nucleotides are TGTGCCAGCGCCCCCTTCCCGGACAGGGTTGTTTACGAGCAGTTCTTC. Translated, it gives CASAPFPDRVVYEQFF.

The chain has TRBV24-1 and TRBJ1-5; D is possibly TRBD1 (5 bases). Per the germline V gene, CDR1 is KGHDR and CDR2 is SFDVKD. The CDR3 runs 14 residues. V was shortened by 5 bases and J by 6 bases, with 13 bases between the two germline ends. The CDR3 here is CATSVRGQLQPQHF. CDR3 bases: TGTGCCACCAGTGTGCGGGGCCAGCTTCAGCCCCAGCATTTT.

This clone is a singleton in its sample. The chain recombines TRBV4-3 with TRBJ2-1; 13 nucleotides agree with TRBD2. CDR3 size: 13 residues. Germline CDR1 and CDR2: LGHNA and YSLEER. With 4 bases clipped from V and 13 bases from J, the junction kept 4 bases outside the gene matches. The CDR3 coding sequence is TGCGCCAGCAGCCCCAGGACTAGCGGGGGTCAGTTCTTC. It codes for CASSPRTSGGQFF.

The V gene is TRBV7-2, the J gene TRBJ2-7, with D possibly matching TRBD1 (6 bases). The CDR3 totals 14 residues. Trimming pared 5 bases from V and 4 bases from J, leaving 15 bases between. From germline, CDR1 is SGHTA and CDR2 FQGNSA. CDR3 nucleotide sequence: TGTGCCAGCAGCCCCAGCAGGGGACGGTACGAGCAGTACTTC. Translation gives CASSPSRGRYEQYF.

This clone showed up just a few times. V usage is TRBV5-4 and J usage is TRBJ1-2; 9 nucleotides line up with TRBD1. The length of the CDR3 is 16 residues. CDR1 is SGHNT and CDR2 is YYREEE in the germline V gene (reference sequence). The V and J ends lost 0 bases and 6 bases, in that order; junction bases with no gene match: 9. CDR3 in DNA: TGTGCCAGCAGCTTGGGGGACAGGGCGATTCGGAATGGCTACACCTTC. It specifies CASSLGDRAIRNGYTF.

V is TRBV6-2 or TRBV6-3 and J is TRBJ1-5, with 8 bases lining up with TRBD1. This CDR3 is 16 amino acids long. Trimming cost V 5 bases and J 6 bases; bases outside gene matches: 12. Germline V gives CDR1 MNHEY, CDR2 SVGEGT. In DNA form, the CDR3 reads TGTGCCAGCAGTGGACAGGGATTTTTCGGGCTTCAGCCCCAGCATTTT. Protein: CASSGQGFFGLQPQHF.

The chain uses TRBV19 and TRBJ2-1; perhaps TRBD2 as D (7 bases). V was trimmed by 9 bases and J by 10 bases, leaving 22 bases between them. Per the germline V gene, CDR1 is LNHDA and CDR2 is SQIVND (reference sequence). There are 14 residues in the CDR3. CDR3 DNA: TGTGCCAGGACTGGCGGGGGCCGAGGGGAGGAGCAGTTCTTC. It translates to CARTGGGRGEEQFF.

The chain joins TRBV5-6 to TRBJ1-2; 8 positions match TRBD1. CDR3 length: 15 residues. Trimming removed 4 bases from V and 4 bases from J; junction bases left unmatched: 9. Per the germline V gene, CDR1 is SGHDT and CDR2 is YYEEEE. CDR3 in amino acids: CASSRSWTGIYGYTF. CDR3 bases: TGTGCCAGCAGCAGATCTTGGACAGGGATCTATGGCTACACCTTC.

This clone was detected only once. The V gene is TRBV5-1, the J gene TRBJ2-3; 7 positions agree with TRBD2. The germline V gene has CDR1 SGHRS and CDR2 YFSETQ. Losses at the gene ends were 0 bases for V and 0 bases for J; bases not matched to a gene: 1. This CDR3 comprises 15 residues. CDR3: CASSLGGGSTDTQYF. DNA of the CDR3: TGCGCCAGCAGCTTGGGCGGGGGTAGCACAGATACGCAGTATTTT.

DNA of the CDR3: TGTGCCAGCAGCTTAGAAGGGGCCGGGGAGCTGTTTTTT. Residues: CASSLEGAGELFF. The rearrangement uses TRBV7-3 and TRBJ2-2; possible D gene TRBD1, 5 bases. Between the trimmed V and J ends, which lost 2 bases and 6 bases, there was a span of 7 bases. Looked up from germline, CDR1 is SGHTA and CDR2 is FQGTGA. The CDR3 is 13 residues long. Based on the CDR3 plus reference TRBV7-3 and TRBJ2-2, the full variable domain is GAGVSQTPSNKVTEKGKYVELRCDPISGHTALYWYRQSLGQGPEFLIYFQGTGAADDSGLPNDRFFAVRPEGSVSTLKIQRTERGDSAVYLCASSLEGAGELFFGEGSRLTVL.

This rearrangement joins TRBV10-2 to TRBJ1-5; the D gene is possibly TRBD1 (5 bases). CDR1 is WSHSY and CDR2 is SAAADI in the germline V gene. CDR3 length equals 14 residues. Trimming removed 3 bases from V and 7 bases from J, with 13 bases in between. The CDR3 nucleotides are TGCGCCAGCAGTGATCAGGGCATCGGACAGCCCCAGCATTTT. This translates into CASSDQGIGQPQHF.

CDR3 region: CASSPGQGIYGYTF. The CDR3 bases are TGTGCCAGCTCACCGGGACAGGGAATTTATGGCTACACCTTC. This sequence joins TRBV18 and TRBJ1-2; 9 bases align to TRBD1. The V gene end was trimmed by 3 bases and the J gene end by 5 bases; junction bases not matched to a gene: 4. This CDR3 is built from 14 residues. CDR1 is KGHSH and CDR2 is LQKENI in the germline V gene.

This chain uses TRBV5-1 with TRBJ2-1; 11 bases line up with TRBD1. V lost 4 bases and J lost 8; bases outside the gene matches: 11. The CDR3 runs 16 residues. Germline V CDR1 and CDR2: SGHRS, YFSETQ. This CDR3 reads CASSLSGQGVIHEQFF. Here the CDR3 DNA reads TGCGCCAGCAGCCTCTCGGGACAGGGGGTAATCCATGAGCAGTTCTTC.

This clone was seen just once. This chain connects TRBV2 to TRBJ2-1; 10 nucleotides align to TRBD2. The CDR3 is 14 amino acids. V lost 6 bases and J lost 6; bases outside the gene matches: 5. CDR1 and CDR2 from the germline V gene are SNHLY and FYNNEI. The CDR3 reads CASSAGLAANEQFF. In DNA form, the CDR3 reads TGTGCCAGCAGCGCCGGACTAGCGGCCAATGAGCAGTTCTTC.

A few counts support this clone. The chain combines TRBV27 with TRBJ1-5; D call uncertain. Trimming shortened V by 6 bases and J by 0 bases, and 12 bases separated the two germline ends. CDR1 MNHEY and CDR2 SMNVEV come from the germline V gene (reference sequence). This CDR3 contains 15 residues. The CDR3 sequence is CASSQTPYSNQPQHF. CDR3 DNA sequence: TGTGCCAGCAGCCAGACACCCTATAGCAATCAGCCCCAGCATTTT.

This chain uses TRBV4-2 with TRBJ1-2; 8 bases map to TRBD1. V lost 6 bases to trimming and J lost 7 bases; unmatched junction nucleotides: 10. This CDR3 has 14 amino acids. Germline-derived CDR1 and CDR2 are LGHNA and YNFKEQ. As DNA, the CDR3 is TGTGCCAGCAGTCAACCGGGACAGGAGGGTGGCTACACCTTC. Protein: CASSQPGQEGGYTF.